Detailed here is one T cell receptor (beta chain). Its antigen is not yet known. Within one base of it there is no much larger clone, and no base qualities were kept. Receptor libraries were prepared by the immunoSEQ multiplex PCR assay. Concerning the study's data processing: A statistical classification framework was developed to diagnose cytomegalovirus status using the catalog of TCR beta chain sequences. Drawn from immuneACCESS, this table holds only the in-frame rearrangements with V and J called that TCRdb kept. Clones are partly lost; checked studies trace under half to an unresolved V gene and leave the rest unexplained. Clone size and V and J calls were adopted from that table, with D and trimming inferred from the DNA. Here the sample has some 130,000 clones; roughly nine tenths occur a single time. Of the sample, 0.95% to 1.5% falls within the top ten clones. Separate from the approximately 730-subject first cohort, the validation cohort of 120 subjects was the group to which the donors belonged.

This entry is derived from a study of cytomegalovirus exposure and HLA in healthy donors (dated by TCRdb to 2017 to 2019). General notes on the study: According to a later analysis, one platform produced both the approximately 110 validation repertoires and the 730 or so repertoires of the first cohort. The study was designed to test whether signatures of past pathogen exposure could be identified by cataloging public T cell receptors. A separate validation cohort of roughly 110 different subjects was used in addition to the 666-subject first cohort. High-throughput TCR immunosequencing, statistical association of individual TCRs with disease status, and machine learning were combined to predict cytomegalovirus infection status.

V trim: 4 bases; J trim: 3 bases; unmatched bases: 10. Via the germline V gene (reference sequence), CDR1 is MNHEY and CDR2 SMNVEV. The CDR3 runs 16 residues from the cysteine to the phenylalanine. Left in the record is the CDR3 DNA by itself, 48 bases read in frame from the first base. Broader findings and caveats from the paper: Across donors, most TCR sequences were observed very rarely, whereas some public TCRs were present in many individuals. The classifier was reported to diagnose cytomegalovirus status with high specificity and sensitivity in both the original cohort and the validation cohort. All 110 or so repertoires were used to score co-occurrence in the validation cohort in a later analysis, because that analysis had no HLA typing for the cohort. The study gave a list of 150 to 200 TCR beta chains associated with cytomegalovirus. A later analysis found that TCRs clustered in the first cohort also tended to co-occur in the approximately 120 validation repertoires, with 94% of cluster scores above 0. Three of the identified cytomegalovirus-associated TCR beta chains were confirmed in vitro to be specific for cytomegalovirus antigens. The authors suggested that the approach could potentially be generalized to other disease states and immunological phenotypes.

The rearrangement joined TRBV27 to TRBJ2-3; TRBD1 matches 7 bases in the middle. Sequencing input: PBMCs. The sequence was collected from a woman aged 18-29 years in good health and CMV-seronegative. The DNA sequence is as follows: TGTGCCAGCAGTTCCATTGGGACAGTTCGTACAGATACGCAGTATTTT. The resulting protein is CASSSIGTVRTDTQYF.